This passage covers 17 T cell receptor beta chains from one sample sequenced in a study of blood T cell repertoires in COVID-19. Sequencing used immunoSEQ multiplex PCR; TCRdb keeps in-frame clones, though not all of them. The sample lists 100,000 to 150,000 clones; 82% were seen once. Sequencing was carried out using peripheral blood. These receptors were taken from a woman aged 70-85 years with acute or convalescent COVID-19.

CDR3 amino acids: CASSLRTSGVKTQYF. In DNA form, the CDR3 reads TGTGCCAGCAGCCTAAGGACTAGCGGGGTAAAGACCCAGTACTTC. This chain uses TRBV3-1 (or the pseudogene TRBV3-2) with TRBJ2-5; TRBD2 matches 12 bases. J lost 6 bases, V lost 4 bases, and 6 bases had no gene match. The CDR3 totals 15 residues. Per the germline V gene, CDR1 is LGHDT and CDR2 is YNNKEL (reference sequence).

V usage is TRBV11-2 and J usage is TRBJ1-1; 8 nucleotides agree with TRBD1. V lost 1 base and J lost 4; bases outside the gene matches: 2. Germline assignment: CDR1 SGHAT and CDR2 FQNNGV. CDR3 size: 14 residues. CDR3 in DNA: TGTGCCAGCAGCTTAGCAGGGGGCAGCACTGAAGCTTTCTTT. It is translated as CASSLAGGSTEAFF.

V and J are TRBV5-4 and TRBJ1-2, with D possibly TRBD1 on 6 matching bases. V dropped 2 bases and J dropped 5 bases, with 13 bases sitting between them. Germline values: CDR1 SGHNT, CDR2 YYREEE (reference sequence). The CDR3 is 14 amino acids. Here the CDR3 DNA reads TGTGCCAGCAGCTTTATATGGACAGAATATGGCTACACCTTC. This encodes CASSFIWTEYGYTF.

The chain has TRBV13 and TRBJ1-1, with TRBD1 matching over 8 bases. The trim removed 1 base at V and 11 bases at J, leaving 3 bases unmatched. The germline V gene encodes CDR1 PRHDT and CDR2 FYEKMQ (reference sequence). The CDR3 totals 12 residues. The CDR3 DNA sequence: TGTGCCAGCAGCTTAGACGACAGGGGCGCTTTCTTT. It codes for CASSLDDRGAFF.

This sequence joins TRBV7-9 and TRBJ2-1; 10 nucleotides agree with TRBD1. V trimming: 1 base; J trimming: 7 bases; junction bases outside the gene matches: 1. This CDR3 has 14 residues. CDR1 is SEHNR and CDR2 is FQNEAQ in the germline V gene (reference sequence). In DNA form, the CDR3 reads TGTGCCAGCAGCTTAGGACAGGGGGCTAATGAGCAGTTCTTC. It translates to CASSLGQGANEQFF.

This clone was observed a few times. The chain links TRBV18 to TRBJ2-2; 9 bases line up with TRBD1. V lost 3 bases and J lost 4; bases outside the gene matches: 0. The CDR3 is made up of 14 amino acids. Germline V gene sequence: CDR1 KGHSH, CDR2 LQKENI. The CDR3 DNA sequence: TGTGCCAGCTCACCGGGACAGGGCACCGGGGAGCTGTTTTTT. Protein: CASSPGQGTGELFF.

A remark on this clone: This sample also contains other DNA sequences that code for the same CDR3. The chain is built from TRBV30 and TRBJ1-2, with 10 bases aligning to TRBD1. The V gene end was trimmed by 5 bases and the J gene end by 1 base; junction bases not matched to a gene: 1. The germline CDR1 and CDR2 sequences are GTSNPN and SVGIG (reference sequence). This CDR3 has 13 amino acids. The CDR3 bases are TGTGCCTGGGGGACAGGGGTTAACTATGGCTACACCTTC. Translated: CAWGTGVNYGYTF.

This clone was counted once. The CDR3 here is CASTLSPGIPGEKLFF. The CDR3 DNA sequence: TGTGCCAGTACCTTAAGCCCAGGGATCCCTGGGGAAAAACTGTTTTTT. The chain links TRBV19 to TRBJ1-4; TRBD1 might be the D (5 bases). The V gene's germline CDR1 is LNHDA and CDR2 SQIVND (reference sequence). This CDR3 is built from 16 residues. The germline V and J ends were trimmed by 7 bases and 8 bases, with 23 bases remaining between them.

This chain joins TRBV4-1 and TRBJ1-2, with no clear D. Germline values: CDR1 MGHRA, CDR2 YSYEKL. The CDR3 is 16 residues long. V gave up 1 base and J gave up 0 bases, with 12 bases separating them. The CDR3 sequence: CASSQGGLIANYGYTF. CDR3 in DNA: TGCGCCAGCAGCCAAGGAGGACTTATAGCTAACTATGGCTACACCTTC.

The genes are TRBV21-1 and TRBJ1-2. TRBV21-1 is a documented pseudogene. CDR3 length equals 14 residues. Written as DNA, the CDR3 is TGTGCCAGCAGCAAATGCTCGGGAGCCTATGGCTACACCTTC. It encodes CASSKCSGAYGYTF.

J is TRBJ2-6 and V is TRBV5-4, with D possibly TRBD2 on 6 matching bases. CDR1 and CDR2 from the germline V gene are SGHNT and YYREEE (reference sequence). Trimming left V 4 bases short and J 0 bases short, with 17 bases between. This CDR3 is 18 amino acids long. The CDR3 is CASSPPQDYFSGANVLTF. CDR3 DNA sequence: TGTGCCAGCAGCCCGCCTCAGGACTACTTCTCTGGGGCCAACGTCCTGACTTTC.

The chain links TRBV4-1 to TRBJ2-6; D may be TRBD2 (5 bases). V lost 1 base, J lost 5 bases, and 9 bases lay in between. The CDR3 is 15 amino acids. The germline CDR1 and CDR2 sequences are MGHRA and YSYEKL. CDR3 bases: TGCGCCAGCAGCCAAGGTGCGGGCCGGGCCAACGTCCTGACTTTC. Translating it yields CASSQGAGRANVLTF.

This clone has just a few counts. V usage is TRBV2 and J usage is TRBJ1-5; 7 bases match TRBD1. The CDR3 has 17 residues. The V gene end was trimmed by 5 bases and the J gene end by 3 bases; junction bases not matched to a gene: 13. Germline V CDR1 and CDR2: SNHLY, FYNNEI. As DNA, the CDR3 is TGTGCCAGCAGTCGCCTTACCGGGACAGTCGTCAATCAGCCCCAGCATTTT. Translation: CASSRLTGTVVNQPQHF.

This clone was seen a single time. The chain recombines TRBV27 with TRBJ2-4; D not certain. V lost 1 base and J 1 base, leaving 11 bases between the germline ends. The CDR3 loop spans 16 amino acids. Germline V gives CDR1 MNHEY, CDR2 SMNVEV (reference sequence). CDR3 coding DNA: TGTGCCAGCAGTTTATTGGGCTCCTTGGCCAAAAACATTCAGTACTTC. Protein sequence: CASSLLGSLAKNIQYF.

The gene calls are TRBV25-1 and TRBJ1-6, with D perhaps matching TRBD1 (6 bases). V lost 5 bases to trimming and J lost 5 bases, with 13 bases between them. Germline V gene data show CDR1 as MGHDK and CDR2 as SYGVNS. The CDR3 runs to 15 residues. DNA for the CDR3: TGTGCCAGCAGTCCCCCCAGGGGTAATAATTCACCCCTCCACTTT. Translating it yields CASSPPRGNNSPLHF. Supplemented by reference TRBV25-1 and TRBJ1-6, the full variable domain reads EADIYQTPRYLVIGTGKKITLECSQTMGHDKMYWYQQDPGMELHLIHYSYGVNSTEKGDLSSESTVSRIRTEHFPLTLESARPSHTSQYLCASSPPRGNNSPLHFGNGTRLTVT.

The chain couples TRBV19 to TRBJ1-3; D may be TRBD1 (5 bases). The CDR3 spans 14 residues. The germline gives CDR1 LNHDA, CDR2 SQIVND (reference sequence). Trimming took 7 bases from V and 4 from J, leaving 14 bases between them. CDR3: CASNADTAGNTIYF. The CDR3 DNA sequence: TGTGCCAGTAATGCGGACACTGCGGGAAACACCATATATTTT.

V usage is TRBV30 and J usage is TRBJ1-4, with D possibly TRBD1 on 5 matching bases. Germline-derived CDR1 and CDR2 are GTSNPN and SVGIG (reference sequence). The CDR3 is made up of 14 amino acids. V lost 5 bases and J 4 bases, leaving 14 bases between the germline ends. CDR3 protein: CAWAWEGINEKLFF. CDR3 sequence (DNA): TGTGCCTGGGCCTGGGAGGGGATTAATGAAAAACTGTTTTTT.